Detailed here is one TCR beta chain. These data are taken from a study of shared clonotypes between healthy human individuals. The V end was cut by 1 base, the J end by 4 bases, with 11 bases between. Germline V gives CDR1 SGHVS, CDR2 FQNEAQ. The CDR3 loop spans 15 amino acids. Some clones are missing from TCRdb's copy, which holds only in-frame ones; the method was immunoSEQ multiplex PCR. The sample has hundreds of thousands of clones; around 97% are singletons. The sequencing sample was made of naive CD4+ T cells sorted from blood. Subset described: CD45RA+ positively selected. This sequence was found in a woman in her twenties or thirties in good health. The gene calls are TRBV7-8 and TRBJ1-5; tentatively, D is TRBD1 (5 bases). The CDR3 here is CASSLVSGFNQPQHF. CDR3 coding DNA: TGTGCCAGCAGCTTAGTCTCAGGGTTTAATCAGCCCCAGCATTTT.